This entry lists 21 T cell receptor beta chains sequenced from one sample in a study of blood T cell repertoires in COVID-19. Using immunoSEQ multiplex PCR, the repertoire was profiled, and TCRdb retains in-frame clones only, with some absent. The data hold under 140,000 clones, with nearly 80% observed a single time. Sequenced input: peripheral blood. The source of these receptors is an elderly woman with active or convalescent COVID-19.

A note on this clone: Other DNA sequences in this sample translate to the same CDR3. The CDR3 loop is CASSPGQDSYEQYF. CDR3 nucleotides: TGTGCCAGCAGCCCAGGACAGGACTCCTACGAGCAGTACTTC. The chain employs TRBV5-4 and TRBJ2-7; 7 nucleotides line up with TRBD1. Per the germline V gene, CDR1 is SGHNT and CDR2 is YYREEE (reference sequence). The CDR3 consists of 14 residues. Germline trimming cut 4 bases from V and 0 bases from J; bases unmatched to any gene: 4.

Notes on this clone: Other DNA variants within this sample encode the same CDR3. The J gene is TRBJ2-7, the V gene TRBV5-1; the match to TRBD1 covers 7 bases. This CDR3 is built from 12 residues. Germline-derived CDR1 and CDR2 are SGHRS and YFSETQ. V lost 4 bases and J lost 6; bases outside the gene matches: 4. Written as DNA, the CDR3 is TGCGCCAGCAGCCTGACAGGGCTCGAGCAGTACTTC. Translating it yields CASSLTGLEQYF.

The chain recombines TRBV12-3 or TRBV12-4 with TRBJ1-4; no clear D. This CDR3 is built from 13 residues. The V end lost 6 bases, the J end lost 5 bases, and 10 bases lay between the germline ends. The CDR3 is CASSLGLNEKLFF. CDR3 nucleotides: TGTGCCAGCAGCCTGGGCCTCAATGAAAAACTGTTTTTT.

The rearrangement links TRBV30 to TRBJ2-1, with TRBD2 matching 10 bases. The CDR3 is 16 residues long. Unmatched junction bases numbered 12, after V lost 3 bases and J lost 7 bases. CDR1 and CDR2 (germline): GTSNPN, SVGIG (reference sequence). In nucleotides, the CDR3 is TGTGCCTGGAGCCCCCAGGCTAGCGGGAGTTGGAATGAGCAGTTCTTC. Its protein is CAWSPQASGSWNEQFF. Full variable domain (remainder filled in from reference TRBV30 and TRBJ2-1): SQTIHQWPATLVQPVGSPLSLECTVEGTSNPNLYWYRQAAGRGLQLLFYSVGIGQISSEVPQNLSASRPQDRQFILSSKKLLLSDSGFYLCAWSPQASGSWNEQFFGPGTRLTVL.

Comment on this clone: Other DNA sequences in this sample translate to the same CDR3. The chain is built from TRBV9 and TRBJ2-1; 10 nucleotides align to TRBD2. The germline CDR1 and CDR2 sequences are SGDLS and YYNGEE. There are 15 residues in the CDR3. V was pared by 3 bases and J by 0 bases, with 0 bases of the junction left unmatched. The CDR3: CASSASGSSYNEQFF. The CDR3 region has the DNA TGTGCCAGCAGCGCTAGCGGGAGCTCCTACAATGAGCAGTTCTTC.

CDR3 DNA sequence: TGTGCCAGCTCCGGGACTAGCGGCTACGAGCAGTACTTC. It encodes CASSGTSGYEQYF. J is TRBJ2-7 and V is TRBV10-3; TRBD2 matches at 11 bases. The ends lost 10 bases at V and 3 bases at J; junction bases unmatched: 5. The CDR3 sequence is 13 residues long. CDR1 is ENHRY and CDR2 is SYGVKD in the germline V gene.

V gene TRBV5-1 combines with J gene TRBJ2-3; 10 bases are shared with TRBD2. This CDR3 region has 16 residues. V trimming: 2 bases; J trimming: 1 base; junction bases outside the gene matches: 4. Germline V gene sequence: CDR1 SGHRS, CDR2 YFSETQ. CDR3 sequence reads: CASSLPGLAGTDTQYF. The CDR3 region has the DNA TGCGCCAGCAGCTTACCCGGACTAGCGGGCACAGATACGCAGTATTTT.

V usage is TRBV19 and J usage is TRBJ1-5; TRBD1 aligns across 9 bases. Per germline, CDR1 LNHDA and CDR2 SQIVND (reference sequence). The CDR3 consists of 14 residues. V gave up 10 bases and J gave up 6 bases; unmatched junction bases: 10. CDR3 loop: CATPGTGISQPQHF. In DNA form, the CDR3 reads TGTGCCACACCCGGGACAGGGATAAGTCAGCCCCAGCATTTT.

This rearrangement joins TRBV4-1 to TRBJ2-7; TRBD2 agrees at 10 bases. From germline, CDR1 is MGHRA and CDR2 YSYEKL. The CDR3 has 15 residues. V was clipped by 4 bases and J by 3 bases; unmatched bases: 6. Here the CDR3 DNA reads TGCGCCAGCAGCCTCCACTTAGCGGGAGGCTACGAGCAGTACTTC. It codes for CASSLHLAGGYEQYF.

The rearrangement links TRBV6-1 to TRBJ1-2; D is unresolved. V lost 1 base and J 7 bases, leaving 19 bases between the germline ends. This CDR3 is built from 16 residues. Germline V gives CDR1 MNHNS, CDR2 SASEGT. The CDR3 DNA follows: TGTGCCAGCAGTGAAGGAGAACTCGGGAGATATCCTGGCTACACCTTC. Translating gives CASSEGELGRYPGYTF.

This chain joins TRBV12-2 and TRBJ2-1; the table's D call, TRBD2, was not checked against the DNA. TRBV12-2 is labeled a pseudogene. The CDR3 totals 15 residues. CDR3 region: CASRLFRCWSYEQFF. The CDR3, as DNA: TGTGCAAGTCGCTTATTTCGGTGTTGGAGTTATGAGCAGTTCTTC.

The chain links TRBV19 to TRBJ2-7, with TRBD2 as a possible D gene (6 bases). The CDR3 covers 13 residues. CDR1 is LNHDA, CDR2 SQIVND, per germline (reference sequence). V lost 3 bases, J lost 3 bases, and 9 bases lay in between. CDR3 sequence reads: CASSIGRDYEQYF. The CDR3 DNA sequence: TGTGCCAGTAGTATTGGGCGGGACTACGAGCAGTACTTC.

This clone occurred once. The J gene is TRBJ2-1, the V gene TRBV5-1; 7 bases are shared with TRBD2. After removal of 5 bases from V and 4 bases from J, the junction contained 6 bases not matched to a gene. Germline V CDR1 and CDR2: SGHRS, YFSETQ. This CDR3 is 14 amino acids long. The CDR3 is CASRGGGSYNEQFF. The CDR3 DNA follows: TGCGCCAGCAGGGGCGGGGGAAGTTACAATGAGCAGTTCTTC.

The chain joins TRBV28 to TRBJ2-7; TRBD1 matches at 7 bases. Germline V gives CDR1 MDHEN, CDR2 SYDVKM. The CDR3 covers 17 residues. V lost 6 bases, J lost 1 base, and 15 bases stayed unmatched. CDR3 loop: CASSLTGAPVASYEQYF. In nucleotides, the CDR3 is TGTGCCAGCAGCTTAACAGGGGCCCCAGTGGCGTCCTACGAGCAGTACTTC.

This chain connects TRBV28 to TRBJ2-7, with TRBD1 as a possible D gene (6 bases). The germline V gene encodes CDR1 MDHEN and CDR2 SYDVKM. Between the trimmed V and J ends, which lost 6 bases and 0 bases, there was a span of 9 bases. The length of the CDR3 is 13 residues. In DNA form, the CDR3 reads TGTGCCAGCAGCTGGACAGCCTCCTACGAGCAGTACTTC. This sequence encodes CASSWTASYEQYF.

The chain recombines TRBV14 with TRBJ1-1; D is unresolved. The CDR3 has 13 amino acids. V lost 1 base, J lost 3 bases, and 6 bases lay in between. Germline CDR1 SGHDN, CDR2 FVKESK. CDR3 bases: TGTGCCAGCAGCCAAGTCCAGTACACTGAAGCTTTCTTT. Translating gives CASSQVQYTEAFF. Together with reference TRBV14 and TRBJ1-1, the CDR3 gives the full variable domain: EAGVTQFPSHSVIEKGQTVTLRCDPISGHDNLYWYRRVMGKEIKFLLHFVKESKQDESGMPNNRFLAERTGGTYSTLKVQPAELEDSGVYFCASSQVQYTEAFFGQGTRLTVV.

This chain uses TRBV6-2 or TRBV6-3 with TRBJ2-5; TRBD2 matches 8 bases. The germline CDR1 and CDR2 sequences are MNHEY and SVGEGT. V lost 2 bases to trimming and J lost 2 bases; unmatched junction nucleotides: 7. The CDR3 is 16 residues long. The CDR3: CASSYRAVAGQETQYF. CDR3 DNA sequence: TGTGCCAGCAGTTACCGGGCAGTAGCGGGGCAAGAGACCCAGTACTTC.

The gene calls are TRBV4-2 and TRBJ1-1, with 9 bases aligning to TRBD1. This CDR3 has 14 amino acids. The trim removed 7 bases at V and 3 bases at J, leaving 6 bases unmatched. Per the germline V gene, CDR1 is LGHNA and CDR2 is YNFKEQ. The CDR3 is CASNRDRADTEAFF. The CDR3 DNA sequence: TGTGCCAGCAACAGGGACAGGGCTGACACTGAAGCTTTCTTT.

The CDR3 loop is CASSVQGVSYNEQFF. In DNA form, the CDR3 reads TGTGCCAGCTCAGTACAGGGGGTCTCCTACAATGAGCAGTTCTTC. This chain connects TRBV18 to TRBJ2-1; 8 bases match TRBD1. CDR1 is KGHSH, CDR2 LQKENI, per germline. Unmatched junction bases numbered 3, after V lost 5 bases and J lost 0 bases. The CDR3 totals 15 residues.

In this sample, this clone turned up once. The V call is TRBV5-1, the J call TRBJ2-3; 10 bases agree with TRBD1. This CDR3 region has 19 residues. Germline-derived CDR1 and CDR2 are SGHRS and YFSETQ. After removal of 4 bases from V and 0 bases from J, the junction contained 14 bases not matched to a gene. CDR3 sequence (DNA): TGCGCCAGCAGCGGGACCGGGACAGGGGTGCAATCTAGCACAGATACGCAGTATTTT. Amino acids: CASSGTGTGVQSSTDTQYF.

Only one count was recorded for this clone. The rearrangement uses TRBV6-5 and TRBJ1-1; possibly TRBD1 for D (6 bases). CDR1 and CDR2 from the germline V gene are MNHEY and SVGAGI. The V end lost 5 bases, the J end lost 4 bases, and 17 bases lay between the germline ends. The length of the CDR3 is 15 residues. Here the CDR3 DNA reads TGTGCCAGCAGTCCTCCCCTCCAGGGGTTCACTGAAGCTTTCTTT. Translation: CASSPPLQGFTEAFF.